The 14 T cell receptor beta chains below come from one sample, sequenced in a study of vaccination and CD4 T cells after COVID-19. Their recognized antigens are unknown. CD4+ T cells that had been cultured provided DNA sequenced with the Oncomine TCR Beta short-read assay. TCRdb processed the PCR reads anew with MiXCR; each CDR3 protein has one entry. The sample has some 25,000 distinct CDR3 sequences, 45% to 50% seen once. The treatment here: approximately 11-day PBMC culture with coronavirus spike peptide pools or control peptides (ViraFEST assay). The sequenced material came from CD4+ T cells from blood, cultured in vitro. All receptors derive from a human donor who had recovered from COVID-19.

This clonotype was picked up one time. The chain links TRBV20-1 to TRBJ2-5; unclear D gene. The CDR3 has 13 amino acids. Trimming stripped 6 bases from V and 4 bases from J, with 15 bases between. Germline V lookup: CDR1 DFQATT, CDR2 SNEGSKA (reference sequence). The CDR3 protein is CSANLGWSETQYF. For the CDR3, the DNA is TGCAGTGCCAATCTGGGCTGGTCAGAGACCCAGTACTTC.

The chain couples TRBV6-2 or TRBV6-3 to TRBJ2-1; a weak D match, TRBD2 (5 bases). There are 11 residues in the CDR3. The germline CDR1 and CDR2 sequences are MNHEY and SVGEGT. The V end was cut by 4 bases, the J end by 9 bases, with 7 bases between. The CDR3 here is CASSFRGEQFF. DNA for the CDR3: TGTGCCAGCAGTTTTCGGGGTGAGCAGTTCTTC.

The CDR3 spells CSAREGQRQVTDTQYF. The CDR3 DNA sequence: TGCAGTGCTAGAGAGGGTCAGCGGCAAGTCACAGATACGCAGTATTTT. The rearrangement joins TRBV20-1 to TRBJ2-3; D perhaps matches TRBD2 (5 bases). Germline assignment: CDR1 DFQATT and CDR2 SNEGSKA (reference sequence). The CDR3 has 16 amino acids. The V end was cut by 0 bases, the J end by 2 bases, with 15 bases between.

The rearrangement links TRBV10-1 to TRBJ2-7, with 8 bases that match TRBD1. The CDR3 runs 15 residues. Germline V CDR1 and CDR2: WNHNN, SYGVQD (reference sequence). The trim removed 4 bases at V and 2 bases at J, leaving 7 bases unmatched. The CDR3 spells CASSGTGQGTYEQYF. CDR3 nucleotides: TGCGCCAGCAGTGGGACCGGACAGGGTACCTACGAGCAGTACTTC.

This clonotype was seen a few times. V gene TRBV24-1 combines with J gene TRBJ2-7; TRBD2 might be the D (6 bases). The CDR3 is 11 amino acids. V gave up 9 bases and J gave up 5 bases, with 10 bases separating them. The germline gives CDR1 KGHDR, CDR2 SFDVKD. Written as DNA, the CDR3 is TGTGCCACCGGGGAGGTCAACGAGCAGTACTTC. As protein: CATGEVNEQYF.

The chain has TRBV6-1 and TRBJ2-2; tentative D call: TRBD1 (6 bases). V was shortened by 6 bases and J by 2 bases, with 13 bases between the two germline ends. CDR3 size: 15 residues. The germline CDR1 and CDR2 sequences are MNHNS and SASEGT. CDR3 coding DNA: TGTGCCAGCAGCCCTGCCGGGACAAACACCGGGGAGCTGTTTTTT. Protein: CASSPAGTNTGELFF.

This clonotype has a handful of counts. J is TRBJ2-3 and V is TRBV5-6; 10 positions match TRBD2. Germline lookup yields CDR1 SGHDT and CDR2 YYEEEE. CDR3 length equals 15 residues. V was pared by 5 bases and J by 3 bases, with 6 bases of the junction left unmatched. The CDR3 region has the DNA TGTGCCAGCAGACTAGCGGGAATTCCAACAGATACGCAGTATTTT. As protein: CASRLAGIPTDTQYF.

This clonotype was counted a few times. The chain recombines TRBV4-1 with TRBJ1-2; no definite D call. Germline V lookup: CDR1 MGHRA, CDR2 YSYEKL. With 1 base removed from V and 5 bases from J, the gap between germline ends came to 17 bases. CDR3 length equals 16 residues. The CDR3: CASSQVVVGIRYGYTF. Here the CDR3 DNA reads TGCGCCAGCAGCCAAGTTGTGGTGGGGATCCGTTATGGCTACACCTTC.

The chain joins TRBV2 to TRBJ1-6; possible D gene TRBD1, 5 bases. The germline V and J ends were trimmed by 11 bases and 6 bases, with 14 bases remaining between them. The germline V gene encodes CDR1 SNHLY and CDR2 FYNNEI. The CDR3 has 13 residues. CDR3 sequence: CASTRDVNSPLHF. CDR3 DNA: TGTGCCTCCACCCGGGACGTTAATTCACCCCTCCACTTT.

This chain connects TRBV5-5 to TRBJ1-6; a possible D gene is TRBD1 (5 bases). Trimming shortened V by 0 bases and J by 8 bases, and 9 bases separated the two germline ends. The V gene's germline CDR1 is SGHKS and CDR2 YYEKEE (reference sequence). The CDR3 loop spans 14 amino acids. CDR3 residues: CASSLGGGDSPLHF. The CDR3, as DNA: TGTGCCAGCAGCTTGGGTGGGGGGGATTCACCCCTCCACTTT.

Of note for this clonotype: Germline and junction disagree at one end, which may indicate a read error. The chain joins TRBV20-1 to TRBJ2-3; 11 bases line up with TRBD2. From germline, CDR1 is DFQATT and CDR2 SNEGSKA (reference sequence). This CDR3 spans 12 amino acids. CDR3 sequence: CSGRAGTDTQYF. CDR3 DNA sequence: TGTAGCGGGAGGGCCGGGACAGATACGCAGTATTTT.

The chain carries TRBV6-1 and TRBJ2-3, with TRBD1 matching 9 bases. Trimming cost V 1 base and J 3 bases; bases outside gene matches: 14. The germline gives CDR1 MNHNS, CDR2 SASEGT. There are 19 residues in the CDR3. The CDR3 sequence: CASSEGFGTGISSTDTQYF. For the CDR3, the DNA is TGTGCCAGCAGTGAAGGGTTCGGGACAGGGATATCGTCGACAGATACGCAGTATTTT.

The chain carries TRBV6-2 or TRBV6-3 and TRBJ1-6, with D maybe TRBD1 (5 bases). Deletions cut 11 bases from V and 3 bases from J, with 23 bases between. This CDR3 has 17 residues. The germline gives CDR1 MNHEY, CDR2 SVGEGT. The CDR3 sequence: CAATPTGVSIYNSPLHF. CDR3 coding DNA: TGTGCCGCGACCCCTACAGGAGTCTCGATCTATAATTCACCCCTCCACTTT.

The chain is built from TRBV7-8 and TRBJ2-3, with TRBD2 identical over 15 bases. The CDR3 sequence is 19 residues long. V was clipped by 5 bases and J by 1 base; unmatched bases: 10. In germline, CDR1 is SGHVS, CDR2 FQNEAQ. CDR3 coding DNA: TGTGCCAGCAGCCTATTTAGGACTAGCGGGAGGGGGGGCACAGATACGCAGTATTTT. Residues: CASSLFRTSGRGGTDTQYF. The entire variable domain, with the rest obtained from reference TRBV7-8 and TRBJ2-3, is as follows: GAGVSQSPRYKVAKRGQDVALRCDPISGHVSLFWYQQALGQGPEFLTYFQNEAQLDKSGLPSDRFFAERPEGSVSTLKIQRTQQEDSAVYLCASSLFRTSGRGGTDTQYFGPGTRLTVL.